This TCR beta chain appears in the sequencing data of a study of cytomegalovirus exposure and HLA in healthy donors. This clone showed up just once. Samples came from healthy bone marrow donors. The PCR was carried out with 60 Vbeta primers and 13 Jbeta primers. Generated by immunoSEQ multiplex PCR, the TCRdb table keeps only in-frame clones and is missing some. The sample lists about 200,000 clones, roughly 74% seen once, with approximately 14% in the top ten. Germline V gene sequence: CDR1 MNHEY, CDR2 SVGAGI. This CDR3 is 14 amino acids long. V dropped 6 bases and J dropped 5; count of bases not matched to a gene: 9.

The sequencing input was PBMCs. The chain employs TRBV6-5 and TRBJ2-5; 7 bases match TRBD1. The clonotype comes from a woman in her 30s in good health and CMV-seropositive. Here the CDR3 reads CASSRQGLRETQYF. The DNA of the CDR3 is TGTGCCAGCAGCCGACAGGGATTAAGGGAGACCCAGTACTTC.